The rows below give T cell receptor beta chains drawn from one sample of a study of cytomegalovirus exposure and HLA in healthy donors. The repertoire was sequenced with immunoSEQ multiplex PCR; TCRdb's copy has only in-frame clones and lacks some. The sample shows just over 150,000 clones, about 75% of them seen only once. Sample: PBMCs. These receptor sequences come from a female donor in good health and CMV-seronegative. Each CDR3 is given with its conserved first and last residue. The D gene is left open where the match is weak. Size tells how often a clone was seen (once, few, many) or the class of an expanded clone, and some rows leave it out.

CDR3 DNA: TGTGCCAGCAGTGCCGCGTCTCCAGAGGGCCACGAGCAGTACTTC
CDR3 protein: CASSAASPEGHEQYF
J gene: TRBJ2-7
D gene: NA
V gene: TRBV6-4
clone size: NA

CDR3 DNA: TGTGCCATCAGTGACAGCGGATATGGCTACACCTTC
CDR3 protein: CAISDSGYGYTF
J gene: TRBJ1-2
D gene: NA
V gene: TRBV10-3
clone size: NA

CDR3 DNA: TGTGCCAGCAGCTTAGGATCTAGACAGACCCAGTACTTC
CDR3 protein: CASSLGSRQTQYF
J gene: TRBJ2-5
D gene: NA
V gene: TRBV7-2
clone size: NA

CDR3 DNA: TGTGCCATCAGTGAGCTCTCCTCGGGGGGCTGGGGGTACGAGCAGTACTTC
CDR3 protein: CAISELSSGGWGYEQYF
J gene: TRBJ2-7
D gene: NA
V gene: TRBV10-3
clone size: NA

CDR3 DNA: TGTGCCAGCAGCTTAGGGCTAGCGGGAGGTCGGGCAGATACGCAGTATTTT
CDR3 protein: CASSLGLAGGRADTQYF
J gene: TRBJ2-3
D gene: TRBD2
V gene: TRBV7-3
clone size: NA

CDR3 DNA: TGTGCCAGTAGCCCCCTCAGACTGAGCTACACTGAAGCTTTCTTT
CDR3 protein: CASSPLRLSYTEAFF
J gene: TRBJ1-1
D gene: NA
V gene: TRBV19
clone size: few

CDR3 DNA: TGTGCCAGCAGCTTAGACGACAGCTCCTATAATTCACCCCTCCACTTT
CDR3 protein: CASSLDDSSYNSPLHF
J gene: TRBJ1-6
D gene: NA
V gene: TRBV7-4
clone size: NA

CDR3 DNA: TGTGCCAGCAGCTTGGGACTGGGGAACACTGAAGCTTTCTTT
CDR3 protein: CASSLGLGNTEAFF
J gene: TRBJ1-1
D gene: NA
V gene: TRBV7-6
clone size: once

CDR3 DNA: TGTGCCAGCAGCCCCAGAGAATTAAGCTTATGGGACAGGGGAGGCGAGCAGTACTTC
CDR3 protein: CASSPRELSLWDRGGEQYF
J gene: TRBJ2-7
D gene: NA
V gene: TRBV21-1
clone size: NA

CDR3 DNA: TGCAGCGCTAGGACAGGGAATAGAAATGGCTACACCTTC
CDR3 protein: CSARTGNRNGYTF
J gene: TRBJ1-2
D gene: TRBD1
V gene: TRBV29-1
clone size: few

CDR3 DNA: TGTGCCAGCAGCTTTTTGTCGGGGTACGAGCAGTACTTC
CDR3 protein: CASSFLSGYEQYF
J gene: TRBJ2-7
D gene: NA
V gene: TRBV5-6
clone size: NA

CDR3 DNA: TGTGCCAGTACTCAGGGTGGGAATGAGCAGTTCTTC
CDR3 protein: CASTQGGNEQFF
J gene: TRBJ2-1
D gene: NA
V gene: TRBV19
clone size: NA